These T cell receptor beta chains were read from a single sample in a study of shared clonotypes between healthy human individuals. Only in-frame clones appear in the TCRdb table, and some are missing; sequencing was by immunoSEQ multiplex PCR. The sample holds under 600,000 clones, more than 95% seen once. The material sequenced was naive CD4+ T cells sorted from blood. These receptors all come from a woman aged 25 to 39 in good health. Both conserved end residues are part of each CDR3. D genes are given only for firm matches. Clone size appears in some rows only: once, few, many, or a class for an expanded clone.

size	J	D	length	V	DNA	CDR3
NA	TRBJ1-5	NA	14	TRBV2	TGTGCCAGCAGTGAATCCCCCGCAGGGCAGCCCCAGCATTTT	CASSESPAGQPQHF
NA	TRBJ2-1	NA	14	TRBV7-2	TGTGCCAGCAGCTTAGCCTGGGGGTCCAATGAGCAGTTCTTC	CASSLAWGSNEQFF
NA	TRBJ1-4	NA	18	TRBV5-1	TGCGCCAGCAGCCACCGACCCGATGTTTCTGCAACTAATGAAAAACTGTTTTTT	CASSHRPDVSATNEKLFF
NA	TRBJ2-7	TRBD1	15	TRBV7-9	TGTGCCAGCAGCTTAGGGACAGGGCGGTCCTACGAGCAGTACTTC	CASSLGTGRSYEQYF
NA	TRBJ1-4	NA	19	TRBV7-9	TGTGCCAGCAGCTTGCCTATCAACGACCCCAGAGAACCGAATGAAAAACTGTTTTTT	CASSLPINDPREPNEKLFF
NA	TRBJ2-1	NA	17	TRBV5-1	TGCGCCAGCAGTTCTTTCCTCGCGGGACTGGAGAACAATGAGCAGTTCTTC	CASSSFLAGLENNEQFF
once	TRBJ1-2	NA	12	TRBV10-3	TGTGCCAATCACCTGTCCGCAGTTGGCTACACCTTC	CANHLSAVGYTF
NA	TRBJ1-2	NA	15	TRBV19	TGTGCCAGTAGTGGCCGCCGGGCCACTGAGGAAGGCTACACCTTC	CASSGRRATEEGYTF
few	TRBJ1-1	NA	14	TRBV18	TGTGCCAGCTCACGACAGGAGGTGAACACTGAAGCTTTCTTT	CASSRQEVNTEAFF
NA	TRBJ2-3	TRBD1	15	TRBV19	TGTGCCAGTAGTGCAGGACAGGGGAGATCTGATACGCAGTATTTT	CASSAGQGRSDTQYF
NA	TRBJ2-7	TRBD2	16	TRBV5-1	TGCGCCAGCAGCTTGATACGGACTAGCGGGACCTACGAGCAGTACTTC	CASSLIRTSGTYEQYF
once	TRBJ1-4	TRBD1	15	TRBV27	TGTGCCAGCAGTCCAATCACAGGGGTTGGTGAAAAACTGTTTTTT	CASSPITGVGEKLFF
NA	TRBJ2-1	NA	15	TRBV5-1	TGCGCCAGCAGACCTTGGGGGGAGCCTTACAATGAGCAGTTCTTC	CASRPWGEPYNEQFF
NA	TRBJ2-3	TRBD1	16	TRBV19	TGTGCCAGTGCTACCTCAACCGGGACAGGGACAGATACGCAGTATTTT	CASATSTGTGTDTQYF
NA	TRBJ1-1	NA	12	TRBV30	TGTGCCTGGAGTGGAAGATACACTGAAGCTTTCTTT	CAWSGRYTEAFF
NA	TRBJ2-7	NA	14	TRBV7-2	TGTGCCAGCAGCTCGCGGGAAACCACCTACGAGCAGTACTTC	CASSSRETTYEQYF
NA	TRBJ2-7	NA	14	TRBV7-6	TGTGCCAGCAGCACCCCGAGTAATGTAAACGAGCAGTACTTC	CASSTPSNVNEQYF
NA	TRBJ1-1	TRBD1	14	TRBV19	TGTGCCAGTTCGGGACAGACCATGAACACTGAAGCTTTCTTT	CASSGQTMNTEAFF
once	TRBJ1-5	NA	16	TRBV28	TGTGCCAGCAGTCGTAGGGGGGTGGGTAGCAATCAGCCCCAGCATTTT	CASSRRGVGSNQPQHF
NA	TRBJ2-1	NA	16	TRBV10-3	TGTGCCATCAGTGAGTCAACCGGGAGCTCCTACAATGAGCAGTTCTTC	CAISESTGSSYNEQFF
NA	TRBJ2-1	NA	17	TRBV5-1	TGCGCCAGCAGCTTCCATAGGGACCGCCTCTCCTACAATGAGCAGTTCTTC	CASSFHRDRLSYNEQFF
NA	TRBJ1-5	TRBD1	14	TRBV19	TGTGCCAGTAGTATGCAGGGGGGTGTTCAGCCCCAGCATTTT	CASSMQGGVQPQHF
NA	TRBJ2-7	TRBD2	13	TRBV10-3	TGTGCCTGCAGGCGGGAGGCTCCCTACGAGCAGTACTTC	CACRREAPYEQYF
NA	TRBJ1-3	TRBD1	16	TRBV28	TGTGCCAGCAGTACACCCGGGACAGGTATTGGAAACACCATATATTTT	CASSTPGTGIGNTIYF
NA	TRBJ2-7	NA	14	TRBV6-1	TGTGCCAGCAGTGAAGCTGCGACTACGTACGAGCAGTACTTC	CASSEAATTYEQYF
NA	TRBJ2-1	TRBD2	18	TRBV19	TGTGCCAGTAGTATCGAGGGGGGACTAGCGGGAGGGTGGAATGAGCAGTTCTTC	CASSIEGGLAGGWNEQFF
NA	TRBJ2-1	TRBD2	13	TRBV6-5	TGTGCCAGCAGTTTTCCTAGCGGGAATGAGCAGTTCTTC	CASSFPSGNEQFF
NA	TRBJ1-6	NA	14	TRBV5-1	TGCGCCAGCAGCTCTTTGGGCATTGATTCACCCCTCCACTTT	CASSSLGIDSPLHF
NA	TRBJ2-1	NA	11	TRBV29-1	TGCAGCGTTGTCGGTAACAATGAGCAGTTCTTC	CSVVGNNEQFF
NA	TRBJ2-5	NA	15	TRBV7-8	TGTGCCAGCAGCCCAGCAGGAGGGGTGGGGGAGACCCAGTACTTC	CASSPAGGVGETQYF
NA	TRBJ2-5	TRBD2	16	TRBV27	TGTGCCAGCAGCCCTTCGGGCGGGGGCGGGAGGGAGACCCAGTACTTC	CASSPSGGGGRETQYF
once	TRBJ2-5	NA	12	TRBV18	TGTGCCAGCTCACCACTCTCGGAGACCCAGTACTTC	CASSPLSETQYF
NA	TRBJ1-2	TRBD1	14	TRBV6-1	TGTGCCAGCAGTGACCCAGGGGGGAACTATGGCTACACCTTC	CASSDPGGNYGYTF
few	TRBJ1-1	NA	12	TRBV4-2	TGTGCCAGCAGCCAAGAAGTCACTGAAGCTTTCTTT	CASSQEVTEAFF
NA	TRBJ2-1	TRBD2	15	TRBV19	TGTGCCAGTAGTAAAATAGCGGGGTCCAACAATGAGCAGTTCTTC	CASSKIAGSNNEQFF
NA	TRBJ1-4	NA	14	TRBV28	TGTGCCAGCACCCTACTGGGAACTAATGAAAAACTGTTTTTT	CASTLLGTNEKLFF
NA	TRBJ2-1	NA	15	TRBV7-9	TGTGCCAGCAGCTTAGGACGGGGGAGCCTTGATGAGCAGTTCTTC	CASSLGRGSLDEQFF
NA	TRBJ1-4	TRBD1	16	TRBV28	TGTGCCAGCAGTCCAACAGGGGGCTTGGCGGGAGAAAAACTGTTTTTT	CASSPTGGLAGEKLFF
NA	TRBJ2-5	NA	11	TRBV6-5	TGTGCCAGCGCTCTCAGGGAGACCCAGTACTTC	CASALRETQYF
NA	TRBJ2-7	NA	16	TRBV4-2	TGTGCCAGCAGCCAAGTGAGCAGGGATAGTTCCTACGAGCAGTACTTC	CASSQVSRDSSYEQYF
NA	TRBJ2-7	NA	17	TRBV21-1	TGTGCCAGCAGCTCCTGTGTGGGGACTCTGAGCTCCTACGAGCAGTACTTC	CASSSCVGTLSSYEQYF
once	TRBJ1-1	NA	14	TRBV11-2	TGTGCCAGCAGCTTAATGGGTAGGGTAACTGAAGCTTTCTTT	CASSLMGRVTEAFF
NA	TRBJ2-1	TRBD2	15	TRBV25-1	TGTGCCAGCAGTACCGGGACTAGCGGGGTTGAGGAGCAGTTCTTC	CASSTGTSGVEEQFF